What follows are 15 T cell receptor beta chains derived from one specimen sequenced in a study of beta chain features in type 1 diabetes. Expressed TCRB transcripts got sequenced, as all isolated RNA was reverse transcribed. The repertoire was sequenced with immunoSEQ multiplex PCR; TCRdb's copy has only in-frame clones and lacks some. The sample includes hundreds of thousands of clones, roughly 15% of them seen just once. The sequenced sample consisted of naive CD4+ T cells from blood. The receptors here all came from a woman younger than 30 in good health.

V gene TRBV28 combines with J gene TRBJ2-1; D call uncertain. Germline V gene sequence: CDR1 MDHEN, CDR2 SYDVKM. This CDR3 has 12 amino acids. V was pared by 3 bases and J by 13 bases, with 13 bases between. CDR3 DNA: TGTGCCAGCAGTTTGGTCGGTCCAATACAGTTCTTC. It encodes CASSLVGPIQFF.

On this clone: A junction end diverges from the germline sequence, so it may reflect a read error. The chain links TRBV6-5 to TRBJ2-1, with a tentative D call TRBD1 (6 bases). Germline values: CDR1 MNHEY, CDR2 SVGAGI. This CDR3 is 12 amino acids long. CDR3 residues: CASSRTVGYLVF. The CDR3 coding sequence is TGTGCCAGCAGTCGGACAGTCGGGTATTTGGTCTTC.

This rearrangement joins TRBV5-1 to TRBJ2-3; 9 positions agree with TRBD1. J lost 2 bases, V lost 4 bases, and 2 bases had no gene match. Germline V gene sequence: CDR1 SGHRS, CDR2 YFSETQ. The CDR3 loop spans 14 amino acids. The CDR3 coding sequence is TGCGCCAGCAGCGGGACAGGGATCACAGATACGCAGTATTTT. Its translation: CASSGTGITDTQYF.

The chain links TRBV7-2 to TRBJ1-6; D gene ambiguous. The V end lost 1 base, the J end lost 5 bases, and 12 bases lay between the germline ends. Germline CDR1 SGHTA, CDR2 FQGNSA. The CDR3 consists of 16 residues. The CDR3 DNA follows: TGTGCCAGCAGCTTAGTAGGTGCCCCCAATAATTCACCCCTCCACTTT. This translates into CASSLVGAPNNSPLHF. Complete variable domain (other parts from reference TRBV7-2 and TRBJ1-6): GAGVSQSPSNKVTEKGKDVELRCDPISGHTALYWYRQSLGQGLEFLIYFQGNSAPDKSGLPSDRFSAERTGGSVSTLTIQRTQQEDSAVYLCASSLVGAPNNSPLHFGNGTRLTVT.

The gene calls are TRBV7-9 and TRBJ2-1, with 9 positions matching TRBD2. Trimming took 1 base from V and 10 from J; bases not matched to a gene: 8. CDR3 length: 15 amino acids. Germline CDR1 SEHNR, CDR2 FQNEAQ (reference sequence). CDR3 sequence (DNA): TGTGCCAGCAGCTTAGGCGGGAGGGCGCCGGGGGAGCAGTTCTTC. Translating it yields CASSLGGRAPGEQFF.

This sequence joins TRBV7-9 and TRBJ2-5, with a tentative D call TRBD1 (5 bases). The CDR3 is made up of 13 amino acids. Germline V gene sequence: CDR1 SEHNR, CDR2 FQNEAQ (reference sequence). Trimming took off 3 bases at V and 5 bases at J, with 10 bases between the two ends. The DNA for the CDR3 is TGTGCCAGCAGCTTGGTCAGGGTGGAGACCCAGTACTTC. It specifies CASSLVRVETQYF. The full variable domain, rest sourced from reference TRBV7-9 and TRBJ2-5, is DTGVSQNPRHKITKRGQNVTFRCDPISEHNRLYWYRQTLGQGPEFLTYFQNEAQLEKSRLLSDRFSAERPKGSFSTLEIQRTEQGDSAMYLCASSLVRVETQYFGPGTRLLVL.

The genes are TRBV15 and TRBJ1-5; D call uncertain. The CDR3 loop spans 14 amino acids. Trimming left V 2 bases short and J 5 bases short, with 10 bases between. CDR1 LNHNV and CDR2 YYDKDF come from the germline V gene (reference sequence). The CDR3 sequence is CATSRSLSDQPQHF. DNA for the CDR3: TGTGCCACCAGCAGAAGCCTGTCCGATCAGCCCCAGCATTTT. Full variable domain (outside the CDR3, taken from reference TRBV15 and TRBJ1-5): DAMVIQNPRYQVTQFGKPVTLSCSQTLNHNVMYWYQQKSSQAPKLLFHYYDKDFNNEADTPDNFQSRRPNTSFCFLDIRSPGLGDTAMYLCATSRSLSDQPQHFGDGTRLSIL.

This clone occurred a few times. This chain connects TRBV6-5 to TRBJ1-5; 10 nucleotides match TRBD1. CDR1 MNHEY and CDR2 SVGAGI come from the germline V gene. The trim removed 6 bases at V and 2 bases at J, leaving 4 bases unmatched. The CDR3 loop spans 15 amino acids. The CDR3 nucleotides read TGTGCCAGCAGAGAGACAGGGGGCGGCAATCAGCCCCAGCATTTT. This encodes CASRETGGGNQPQHF.

The gene calls are TRBV19 and TRBJ1-1, with D unclear. Germline CDR1 and CDR2: LNHDA and SQIVND (reference sequence). Trimming left V 2 bases short and J 1 base short, with 17 bases between. CDR3 length equals 17 residues. CDR3 DNA: TGTGCCAGTAGTATAATCGGGTCCTCCATGAGGAACACTGAAGCTTTCTTT. Its protein is CASSIIGSSMRNTEAFF.

The J gene is TRBJ2-1, the V gene TRBV5-5, with TRBD2 matching over 8 bases. Germline V lookup: CDR1 SGHKS, CDR2 YYEKEE (reference sequence). J gave up 4 bases and V 2 bases, and 8 bases lay outside the gene matches. The CDR3 is 16 amino acids. CDR3 nucleotide sequence: TGTGCCAGCAGCTTAAAACCGGGACTAGGTTACAATGAGCAGTTCTTC. It translates to CASSLKPGLGYNEQFF.

This clone turned up a few times. The chain couples TRBV4-3 to TRBJ2-3; no reliable D call. V was cut by 5 bases and J by 0 bases, with 21 bases left in between. This CDR3 has 18 residues. Germline CDR1 is LGHNA and CDR2 is YSLEER. The CDR3 region has the DNA TGCGCCAGCAGCAGTCAAGGCTCGTCCCTCCATAGCACAGATACGCAGTATTTT. Protein product: CASSSQGSSLHSTDTQYF.

This clone turned up a few times. The rearrangement uses TRBV12-5 and TRBJ2-3; 9 nucleotides line up with TRBD2. The V segment lost 1 base and the J segment 4 bases; nucleotides outside the gene matches: 6. Germline values: CDR1 LGHNT, CDR2 FRNRAP. This CDR3 has 16 amino acids. The CDR3 spells CASGLGLAGEADTQYF. The CDR3 nucleotides are TGTGCTAGTGGTTTGGGGTTAGCGGGAGAGGCAGATACGCAGTATTTT. The full variable domain, rest sourced from reference TRBV12-5 and TRBJ2-3, is DARVTQTPRHKVTEMGQEVTMRCQPILGHNTVFWYRQTMMQGLELLAYFRNRAPLDDSGMPKDRFSAEMPDATLATLKIQPSEPRDSAVYFCASGLGLAGEADTQYFGPGTRLTVL.

The chain combines TRBV5-1 with TRBJ1-4; D remains ambiguous. Trimming shortened V by 8 bases and J by 7 bases, and 9 bases separated the two germline ends. This CDR3 region has 11 residues. The germline CDR1 and CDR2 sequences are SGHRS and YFSETQ. The CDR3 region is CARSRCEKLFF. The CDR3 region has the DNA TGCGCCAGAAGCCGTTGTGAAAAACTGTTTTTT.

The chain links TRBV7-3 to TRBJ2-7; 8 bases match TRBD2. The germline V gene encodes CDR1 SGHTA and CDR2 FQGTGA. Trimming removed 4 bases from V and 6 bases from J; junction bases left unmatched: 2. The CDR3 length is 12 residues. In nucleotides, the CDR3 is TGTGCCAGCAGCTCGGGAGGGGGCGAGCAGTACTTC. Translating gives CASSSGGGEQYF.

This chain uses TRBV2 with TRBJ2-7, with D possibly matching TRBD1 (5 bases). CDR1 is SNHLY, CDR2 FYNNEI, per germline. The CDR3 is made up of 14 amino acids. Between the trimmed V and J ends, which lost 1 base and 3 bases, there was a span of 10 bases. The CDR3 loop reads CASSEGQGRYEQYF. CDR3 nucleotide sequence: TGTGCCAGCAGTGAAGGGCAGGGTCGCTACGAGCAGTACTTC.